This T cell receptor (beta chain) derives from a study of beta chain features in type 1 diabetes. Whole-study results and caveats: When Type 1 diabetes patients were examined, their TCRB CDR3s proved moderately but significantly shorter in all four CD4+ subsets.

Expressed TCRB transcripts were sequenced after all isolated RNA was converted to cDNA. Generated by immunoSEQ multiplex PCR, the TCRdb table keeps only in-frame clones and is missing some. Here the sample spans about 300,000 clones, roughly 13% being singletons. The CDR3 spans 13 residues. The germline gives CDR1 SGHTA, CDR2 FQGNSA. V lost 6 bases, J lost 4 bases, and 12 bases lay in between. A few counts support this clone. What it binds is not known. It was one heparinised blood draw, averaging roughly 0.11 L, that each donor gave. This receptor was identified in a woman between 18 and 30 years old with type 1 diabetes. Sequenced input: naive CD4+ T cells from blood. The chain carries TRBV7-2 and TRBJ1-2; TRBD1 might be the D (6 bases). CDR3 sequence: CASSLQGAYGYTF. CDR3 DNA sequence: TGTGCCAGCAGTTTACAGGGTGCCTATGGCTACACCTTC.